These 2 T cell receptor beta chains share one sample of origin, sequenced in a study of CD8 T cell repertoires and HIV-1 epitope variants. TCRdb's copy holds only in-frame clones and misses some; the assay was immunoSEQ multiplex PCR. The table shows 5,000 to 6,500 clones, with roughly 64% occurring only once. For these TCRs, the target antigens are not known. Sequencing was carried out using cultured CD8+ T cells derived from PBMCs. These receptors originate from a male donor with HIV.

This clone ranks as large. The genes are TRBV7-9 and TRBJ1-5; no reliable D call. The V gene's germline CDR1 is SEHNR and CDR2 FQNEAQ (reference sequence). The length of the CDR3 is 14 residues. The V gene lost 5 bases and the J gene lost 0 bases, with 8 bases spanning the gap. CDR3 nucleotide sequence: TGTGCCAGCAGCCCGAGCTATAGCAATCAGCCCCAGCATTTT. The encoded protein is CASSPSYSNQPQHF.

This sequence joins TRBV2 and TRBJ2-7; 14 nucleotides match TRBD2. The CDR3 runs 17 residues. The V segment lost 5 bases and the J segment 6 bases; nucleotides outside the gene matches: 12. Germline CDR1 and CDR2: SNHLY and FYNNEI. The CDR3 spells CASSTGLAGVGASEQYF. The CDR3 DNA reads TGTGCCAGCAGTACGGGACTAGCGGGAGTGGGCGCCTCCGAGCAGTACTTC. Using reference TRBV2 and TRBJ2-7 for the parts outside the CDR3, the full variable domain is EPEVTQTPSHQVTQMGQEVILRCVPISNHLYFYWYRQILGQKVEFLVSFYNNEISEKSEIFDDQFSVERPDGSNFTLKIRSTKLEDSAMYFCASSTGLAGVGASEQYFGPGTRLTVT.